Following are 7 T cell receptor beta chains from one sample sequenced in a study of Graves' ophthalmopathy and Graves' hyperthyroidism. Amplification from RNA transcripts yielded the TCR beta CDR3 regions. RT-PCR was first run with HTBI primers, then multiplex PCR in a second round. TCRdb passed the multiplex PCR reads through MiXCR, listing each CDR3 protein once. The table shows over a million distinct CDR3 sequences, with less than 45% occurring only once. The sequenced material came from peripheral blood or thyroid tissue (not recorded which). These receptors were taken from an adult man with Graves' hyperthyroidism.

The chain combines TRBV7-9 with TRBJ2-7; 8 bases fit TRBD2. V dropped 9 bases and J dropped 1; count of bases not matched to a gene: 8. The CDR3 sequence is 14 residues long. CDR1 is SEHNR, CDR2 FQNEAQ, per germline (reference sequence). CDR3 in amino acids: CASSIIAGSYEQYF. Written as DNA, the CDR3 is TGTGCCAGTAGTATTATAGCGGGATCCTACGAGCAGTACTTC.

V is TRBV19 and J is TRBJ1-5, with 11 bases fitting TRBD1. Germline V gene lookup returns CDR1 LNHDA and CDR2 SQIVND (reference sequence). V shed 3 bases, J shed 7 bases, and the junction held 8 bases outside the gene matches. The CDR3 covers 16 residues. Here the CDR3 reads CASSIGQGASGQPQHF. The CDR3 nucleotides read TGTGCCAGTAGTATCGGACAGGGGGCTTCGGGGCAGCCCCAGCATTTT.

This clonotype was detected ten times or more. The chain couples TRBV4-1 to TRBJ2-7; D ambiguous. This CDR3 has 13 residues. V was shortened by 2 bases and J by 3 bases, with 8 bases between the two germline ends. Germline V lookup: CDR1 MGHRA, CDR2 YSYEKL. The CDR3 reads CASSQSAVYEQYF. CDR3 DNA sequence: TGCGCCAGCAGCCAATCCGCTGTCTACGAGCAGTACTTC.

The CDR3 loop reads CSVVGGIGQPQHF. CDR3 sequence (DNA): TGCAGCGTAGTTGGAGGGATCGGTCAGCCCCAGCATTTT. This chain joins TRBV29-1 and TRBJ1-5; no clear D gene. The CDR3 has 13 amino acids. V dropped 6 bases and J dropped 6 bases, with 15 bases sitting between them. Per germline, CDR1 SQVTM and CDR2 ANQGSEA.

This clonotype was observed at least ten times. The chain recombines TRBV2 with TRBJ2-5; TRBD2 matches 8 bases. CDR1 is SNHLY, CDR2 FYNNEI, per germline. Unmatched junction bases numbered 3, after V lost 4 bases and J lost 5 bases. The CDR3 runs 13 residues. The CDR3 nucleotides read TGTGCCAGCAGTGGGACTAGCTCGGAGACCCAGTACTTC. Protein product: CASSGTSSETQYF.

This clonotype occurred a few times. The gene calls are TRBV20-1 and TRBJ2-7; 11 positions agree with TRBD2. CDR3 length: 15 residues. Germline values: CDR1 DFQATT, CDR2 SNEGSKA (reference sequence). V dropped 0 bases and J dropped 9; count of bases not matched to a gene: 10. The CDR3 region is CSARDLLAGVKGQYF. The CDR3 nucleotides read TGCAGTGCTAGAGATCTACTAGCGGGAGTGAAGGGGCAGTACTTC.

V gene TRBV7-9 combines with J gene TRBJ1-5, with 10 positions matching TRBD1. V shed 7 bases and J 5 bases; nucleotides not matched to a gene: 8. The CDR3 runs to 15 residues. From germline, CDR1 is SEHNR and CDR2 FQNEAQ (reference sequence). The CDR3: CASNPGTGVDQPQHF. For the CDR3, the DNA is TGTGCCAGCAACCCCGGGACAGGGGTGGATCAGCCCCAGCATTTT.